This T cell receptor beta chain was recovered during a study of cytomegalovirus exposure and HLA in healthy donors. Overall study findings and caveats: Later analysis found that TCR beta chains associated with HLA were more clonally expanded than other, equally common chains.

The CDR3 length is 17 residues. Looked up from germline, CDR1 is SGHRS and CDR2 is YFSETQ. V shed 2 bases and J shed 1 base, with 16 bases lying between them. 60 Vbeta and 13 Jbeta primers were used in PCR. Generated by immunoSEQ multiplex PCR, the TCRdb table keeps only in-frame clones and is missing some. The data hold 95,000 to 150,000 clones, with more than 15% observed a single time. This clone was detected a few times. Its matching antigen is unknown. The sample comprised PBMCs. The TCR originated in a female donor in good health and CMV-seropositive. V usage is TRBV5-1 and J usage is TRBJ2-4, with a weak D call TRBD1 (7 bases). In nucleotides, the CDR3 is TGCGCCAGCAGCTTCAGGGGGGTCCATCGTGCCAAAAACATTCAGTACTTC. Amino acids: CASSFRGVHRAKNIQYF.